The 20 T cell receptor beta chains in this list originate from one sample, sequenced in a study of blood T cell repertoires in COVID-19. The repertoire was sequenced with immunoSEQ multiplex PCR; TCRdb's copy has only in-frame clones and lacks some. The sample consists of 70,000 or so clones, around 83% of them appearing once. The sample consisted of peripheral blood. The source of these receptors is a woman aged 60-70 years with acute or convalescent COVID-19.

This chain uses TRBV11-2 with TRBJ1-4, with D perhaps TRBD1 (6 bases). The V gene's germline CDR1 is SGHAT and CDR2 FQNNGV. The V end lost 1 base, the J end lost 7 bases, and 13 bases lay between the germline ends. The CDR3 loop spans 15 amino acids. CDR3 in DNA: TGTGCCAGCAGCTTAGTCCCAGGGGCGGGTGAAAAACTGTTTTTT. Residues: CASSLVPGAGEKLFF.

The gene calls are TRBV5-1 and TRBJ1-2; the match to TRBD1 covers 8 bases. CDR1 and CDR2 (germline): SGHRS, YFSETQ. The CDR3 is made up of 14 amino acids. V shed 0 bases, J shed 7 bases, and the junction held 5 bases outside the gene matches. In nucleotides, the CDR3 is TGCGCCAGCAGCTTGGATGCAGGGGGCAGTGGCTACACCTTC. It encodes CASSLDAGGSGYTF.

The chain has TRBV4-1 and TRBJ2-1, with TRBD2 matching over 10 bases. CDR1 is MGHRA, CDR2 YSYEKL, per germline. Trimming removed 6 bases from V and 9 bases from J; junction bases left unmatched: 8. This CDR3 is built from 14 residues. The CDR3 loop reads CASRGAGGLGEQFF. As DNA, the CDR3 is TGCGCCAGCAGGGGAGCGGGGGGGCTCGGTGAGCAGTTCTTC.

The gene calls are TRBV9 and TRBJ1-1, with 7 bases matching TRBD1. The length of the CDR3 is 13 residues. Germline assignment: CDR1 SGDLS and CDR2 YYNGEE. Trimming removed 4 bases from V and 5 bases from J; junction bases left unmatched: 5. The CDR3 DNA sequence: TGTGCCAGCAGCATTACAGGGGATACTGAAGCTTTCTTT. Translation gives CASSITGDTEAFF.

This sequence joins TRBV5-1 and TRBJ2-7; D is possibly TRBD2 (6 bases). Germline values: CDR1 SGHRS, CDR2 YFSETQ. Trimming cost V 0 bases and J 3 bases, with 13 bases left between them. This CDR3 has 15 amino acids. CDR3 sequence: CASSLDGGPYYEQYF. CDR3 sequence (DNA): TGCGCCAGCAGCTTGGACGGGGGACCTTACTACGAGCAGTACTTC.

The CDR3, as DNA: TGTGCCAGCTCACCGGGAGGTGGCAACATTCAGTACTTC. It translates to CASSPGGGNIQYF. The chain has TRBV18 and TRBJ2-4; a weak D match, TRBD2 (6 bases). Per germline, CDR1 KGHSH and CDR2 LQKENI. The CDR3 loop spans 13 amino acids. Trimming stripped 3 bases from V and 7 bases from J, with 10 bases between.

CDR3 DNA: TGCGCCAGCAGCGCGGGACTAGCGACTAGCACAGATACGCAGTATTTT. Translation gives CASSAGLATSTDTQYF. The V call is TRBV5-1, the J call TRBJ2-3; 10 nucleotides line up with TRBD2. The V gene end was trimmed by 4 bases and the J gene end by 0 bases; junction bases not matched to a gene: 5. The CDR3 totals 16 residues. Germline V gives CDR1 SGHRS, CDR2 YFSETQ. Together with reference TRBV5-1 and TRBJ2-3, the CDR3 gives the full variable domain: KAGVTQTPRYLIKTRGQQVTLSCSPISGHRSVSWYQQTPGQGLQFLFEYFSETQRNKGNFPGRFSGRQFSNSRSEMNVSTLELGDSALYLCASSAGLATSTDTQYFGPGTRLTVL.

CDR3 nucleotide sequence: TGTGCCAGCAGCCCCCAACCCGGGACAGGTGAAGCTTTCTTT. Protein product: CASSPQPGTGEAFF. The chain recombines TRBV3-1 (or the pseudogene TRBV3-2) with TRBJ1-1, with TRBD1 identical over 8 bases. V dropped 4 bases and J dropped 7; count of bases not matched to a gene: 8. The CDR3 has 14 residues. Germline CDR1 reads LGHDT; CDR2 reads YNNKEL (reference sequence).

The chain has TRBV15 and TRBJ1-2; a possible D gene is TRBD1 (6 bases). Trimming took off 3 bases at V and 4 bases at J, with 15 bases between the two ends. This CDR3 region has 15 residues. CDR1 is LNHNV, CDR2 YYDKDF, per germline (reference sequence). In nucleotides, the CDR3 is TGTGCCACCAGCAGCTCGACAGGAATCGGCTATGGCTACACCTTC. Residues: CATSSSTGIGYGYTF. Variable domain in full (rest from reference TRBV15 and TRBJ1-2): DAMVIQNPRYQVTQFGKPVTLSCSQTLNHNVMYWYQQKSSQAPKLLFHYYDKDFNNEADTPDNFQSRRPNTSFCFLDIRSPGLGDTAMYLCATSSSTGIGYGYTFGSGTRLTVV.

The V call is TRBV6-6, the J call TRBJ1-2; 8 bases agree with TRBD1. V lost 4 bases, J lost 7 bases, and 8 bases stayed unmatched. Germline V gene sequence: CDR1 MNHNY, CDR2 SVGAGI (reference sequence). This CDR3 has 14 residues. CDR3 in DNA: TGTGCCAGCAGTTCATTGACAGGGGAAGGTGGCTACACCTTC. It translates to CASSSLTGEGGYTF.

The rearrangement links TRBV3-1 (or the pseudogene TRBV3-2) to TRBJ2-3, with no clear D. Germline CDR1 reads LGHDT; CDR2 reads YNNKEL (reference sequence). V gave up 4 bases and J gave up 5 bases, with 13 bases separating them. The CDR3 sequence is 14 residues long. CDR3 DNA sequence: TGTGCCAGCAGCCCACGGGTCTCGGTAGATACGCAGTATTTT. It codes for CASSPRVSVDTQYF.

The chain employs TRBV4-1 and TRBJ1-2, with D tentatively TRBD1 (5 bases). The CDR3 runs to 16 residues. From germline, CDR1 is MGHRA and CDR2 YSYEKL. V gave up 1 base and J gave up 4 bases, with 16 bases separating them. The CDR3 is CASSQVLGDSGYGYTF. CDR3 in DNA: TGCGCCAGCAGCCAAGTCTTAGGGGATAGCGGCTATGGCTACACCTTC.

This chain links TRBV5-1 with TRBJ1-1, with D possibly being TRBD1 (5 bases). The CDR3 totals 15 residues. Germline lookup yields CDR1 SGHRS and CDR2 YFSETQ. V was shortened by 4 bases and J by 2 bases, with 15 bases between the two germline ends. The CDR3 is CASSPAVGGNTEAFF. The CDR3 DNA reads TGCGCCAGCAGCCCCGCCGTGGGGGGAAACACTGAAGCTTTCTTT.

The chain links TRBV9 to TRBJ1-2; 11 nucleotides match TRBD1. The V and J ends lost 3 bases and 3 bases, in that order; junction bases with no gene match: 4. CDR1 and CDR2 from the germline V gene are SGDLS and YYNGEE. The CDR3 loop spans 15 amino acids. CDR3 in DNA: TGTGCCAGCAGCGCGGGGACAGGGGGATACTATGGCTACACCTTC. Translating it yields CASSAGTGGYYGYTF.

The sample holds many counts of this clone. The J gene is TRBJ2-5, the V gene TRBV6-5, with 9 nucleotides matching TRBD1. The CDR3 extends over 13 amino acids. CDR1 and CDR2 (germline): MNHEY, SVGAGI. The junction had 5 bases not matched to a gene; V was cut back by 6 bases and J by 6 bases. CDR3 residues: CASSGGTGQTQYF. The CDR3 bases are TGTGCCAGCAGCGGCGGGACAGGGCAGACCCAGTACTTC.

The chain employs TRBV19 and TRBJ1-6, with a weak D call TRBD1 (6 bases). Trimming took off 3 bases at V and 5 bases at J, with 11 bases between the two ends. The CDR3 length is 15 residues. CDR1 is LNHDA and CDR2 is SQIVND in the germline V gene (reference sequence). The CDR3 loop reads CASSIRGHDNSPLHF. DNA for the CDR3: TGTGCCAGTAGTATTAGGGGACACGATAATTCACCCCTCCACTTT.

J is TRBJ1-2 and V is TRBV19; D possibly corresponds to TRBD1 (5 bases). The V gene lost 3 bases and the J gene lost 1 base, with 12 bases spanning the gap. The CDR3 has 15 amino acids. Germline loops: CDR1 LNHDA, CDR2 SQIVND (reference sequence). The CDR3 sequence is CASSIHRKLNYGYTF. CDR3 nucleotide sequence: TGTGCCAGTAGTATCCACAGGAAACTTAACTATGGCTACACCTTC.

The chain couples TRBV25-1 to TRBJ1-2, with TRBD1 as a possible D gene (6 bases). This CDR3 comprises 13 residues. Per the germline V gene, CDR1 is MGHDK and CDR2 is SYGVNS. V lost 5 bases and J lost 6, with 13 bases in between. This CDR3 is CASSFKQGHGYTF. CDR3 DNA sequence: TGTGCCAGCAGTTTCAAACAGGGACATGGCTACACCTTC.

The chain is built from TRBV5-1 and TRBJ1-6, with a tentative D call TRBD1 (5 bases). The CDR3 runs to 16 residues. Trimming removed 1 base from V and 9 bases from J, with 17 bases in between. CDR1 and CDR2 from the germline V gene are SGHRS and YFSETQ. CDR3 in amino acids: CASSLNGGGTGSPLHF. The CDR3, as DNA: TGCGCCAGCAGCTTGAATGGGGGAGGAACCGGTTCACCCCTCCACTTT.

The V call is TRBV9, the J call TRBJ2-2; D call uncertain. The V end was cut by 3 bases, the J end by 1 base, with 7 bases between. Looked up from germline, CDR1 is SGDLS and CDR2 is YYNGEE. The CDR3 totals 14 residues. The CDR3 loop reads CASSAAMNTGELFF. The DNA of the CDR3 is TGTGCCAGCAGCGCCGCGATGAACACCGGGGAGCTGTTTTTT. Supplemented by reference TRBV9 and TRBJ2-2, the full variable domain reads DSGVTQTPKHLITATGQRVTLRCSPRSGDLSVYWYQQSLDQGLQFLIQYYNGEERAKGNILERFSAQQFPDLHSELNLSSLELGDSALYFCASSAAMNTGELFFGEGSRLTVL.